The 4 T cell receptor beta chains below were found in one sample sequenced in a study of vaccination effects on CD4 cells after COVID-19. TCRdb's copy holds only in-frame clones and misses some; the assay was immunoSEQ multiplex PCR. The sample consists of around 46,000 clones, nearly 75% of them appearing once. No cognate antigen is known for these TCRs. Viral peptide pool expansion of antigen-specific CD4+ T cells preceded sequencing in the ViraFEST assay. A 10-day culture period preceded the isolation of CD4+ T cells. Either the mRNA-1273 or the BNT162b2 vaccine was given to participants as two doses. Here the sequenced sample was CD4+ T cells from PBMCs cultured with HCoV-OC43 spike peptides, taken after COVID-19 vaccination. Subset indicated: HCoV-OC43 spike overlapping peptide pool stimulation. All receptors come from a human donor who received a COVID-19 vaccine.

The chain is built from TRBV5-1 and TRBJ1-2; a weak D match, TRBD1 (5 bases). The V gene lost 6 bases and the J gene lost 5 bases, with 8 bases spanning the gap. Germline loops: CDR1 SGHRS, CDR2 YFSETQ. The CDR3 contains 11 residues. The chain's CDR3 is CASTEGYGYTF. The CDR3 nucleotides read TGCGCCAGCACCGAGGGGTATGGCTACACCTTC.

V gene TRBV4-1 combines with J gene TRBJ2-2, with TRBD2 matching over 10 bases. Germline loops: CDR1 MGHRA, CDR2 YSYEKL. CDR3 length: 14 amino acids. V was clipped by 8 bases and J by 6 bases; unmatched bases: 6. The CDR3 loop reads CASSASGSPGELFF. CDR3 sequence (DNA): TGCGCCAGCTCGGCTAGCGGGAGCCCCGGGGAGCTGTTTTTT.

This clone has only one observation. CDR3 DNA sequence: TGTGCCAGCACCCGAAGGGAGACAGGGGAATTTGGCTACACCTTC. Translated: CASTRRETGEFGYTF. V gene TRBV6-5 combines with J gene TRBJ1-2; 8 bases line up with TRBD1. V gave up 7 bases and J gave up 7 bases; unmatched junction bases: 14. The germline gives CDR1 MNHEY, CDR2 SVGAGI. The CDR3 runs to 15 residues.

The chain carries TRBV5-6 and TRBJ1-4; 9 bases are a match to TRBD1. V dropped 4 bases and J dropped 7; count of bases not matched to a gene: 8. Germline V CDR1 and CDR2: SGHDT, YYEEEE. The CDR3 covers 15 residues. The DNA of the CDR3 is TGTGCCAGCAGCATTTACAGGGGGCCCAGTGAAAAACTGTTTTTT. Translating gives CASSIYRGPSEKLFF.